This T cell receptor (beta chain) was recovered during a study of shared clonotypes between healthy human individuals (dated by TCRdb to 2018 to 2020). For the study in its entirety: A couple of women and a few men aged 18 to 49 years were included in the cohort. For each donor, CD4 naive and CD4 memory were each given three plates, CD8 naive was given two plates, and CD8 memory was given one plate. To increase sequencing depth and limit assay-specific biases, TCR repertoire library preparation and sequencing were carried out by different laboratories using diverse techniques. To estimate repertoire size and how much clonotypes are shared between individuals, the study performed deep sequencing of blood TCR repertoires from 4 to 6 healthy adults. Per donor, leukapheresis produced somewhere between about 0.8 and 9.5 billion PBMCs.

Healthy HIV-negative adults with no recently reported acute infections or vaccinations were included as donors. Every donor was a Caucasian adult living in Nashville, Tennessee, USA. CD4+ T cells were enriched by magnetic negative selection, after which naive cells were positively selected on CD45RA and the negative fraction was taken as the memory subset. Blood was collected by leukapheresis, and PBMCs were isolated by Ficoll-Histopaque density gradient centrifugation and then cryopreserved in liquid nitrogen vapor phase. Purity and quantity of every magnetically sorted T cell population were checked by analytical flow cytometry. Each sorted fraction had its genomic DNA isolated and then quantified by UV absorbance on a Nanodrop 2000c. A note on this clone: The antigen it binds to is not known. Within one base of it there is no much larger clone, and no base qualities were kept.

TCR CDR3 regions were amplified from genomic DNA by multiplex PCR using the deep immunoSEQ assay. For each cell subset, the extracted genomic DNA was distributed evenly across all wells of several immunoSEQ 96-well plates, and each plate served as one replicate. For sorted subsets, each replicate PCR was loaded with approximately 190 ng genomic DNA, equivalent to 30,000 or so T cell genomes. The purified libraries were quantified using a Qubit 3.0 fluorometer, sized with a Bioanalyzer 2100, and then quantified again using the KAPA Library Quantification kit. Each immunoSEQ 96-well plate was sequenced on its own single-read 150-cycle Illumina NextSeq 550 flow cell. On the study's bioinformatics: The immunoSEQ output contained only junctional sequences without quality scores, so filtering could not match that applied to full-length reads. Sequences were annotated with PyIR, a Python wrapper for IgBLAST v1.9, using IMGT germline references to assign V/J genes and CDR3. Reads were filtered out if the reads had weak V/J assignments (E-value above 1e-6), no CDR3, stop codons, out-of-frame junctions, or ambiguous translated residues. V3J clonotypes were defined as sequences sharing an identical inferred V gene, J gene, and CDR3 amino acid sequence. Percentage overlap between repertoires was calculated by dividing the number of shared unique clonotypes by the size of the smaller repertoire. Richness of each repertoire was evaluated using RTK rarefaction, the Chao1 estimator, and Recon v2.1 estimates of unobserved clonotypes. Generation probabilities were computed with OLGA for all TCRbeta clonotypes obtained by the gDNA method from a few donors. TCRdb retrieved this table from immuneACCESS and kept in-frame rearrangements only. Not all clones are present; in checked studies, unresolved V genes account for under half, and no reason is known for the remainder. The V and J calls and the clone size are those of that table, but D and trimming were determined from the DNA. In this sample the table shows a few million clones, approximately 90% of which occur a single time. The ten largest clones take up roughly 0.15% of the sample.

The CDR3 goes from the cysteine to the phenylalanine over 15 residues. The CDR3 DNA has 45 bases and is translated from base 1. The V end gives up 4 bases and the J end 7 bases, leaving 12 bases in the junction not matched to a gene. CDR1 and CDR2 were assigned from the germline V gene as SGHRS and YFSETQ. Summary of the overall study and its limitations: The genetic and exposure-history diversity represented was limited by the small number of donors. Even with the large sequencing depth, rarefaction of the sorted-subset datasets indicated that sequencing was incomplete. Larger estimated clonotype richness was generally found for naive subsets than for memory subsets. Only blood was sampled, and tissue TCR repertoires likely differ from those in blood. Pairwise subsampling indicated that sequencing depth was expected to affect the degree of clonotype sharing among donors. Clonotypes shared by all four sorted-subset donors showed higher generation probabilities than non-shared clonotypes. Sharing across a handful of donors was observed for about 5% of naive CD4, under 4% of naive CD8, 2% to 2.5% of memory CD4, and about 0.4% of memory CD8 clonotypes.

The sequence was obtained from a man younger than 35 in good health. The sequenced sample was naive CD4+ T cells sorted from blood. In light of the paper, this sample's cell subset or site label describes: CD45RA+ positively selected. The chain is encoded by TRBV5-1 joined to TRBJ2-3; TRBD1 agrees with 7 junctional bases. In nucleotide form, the sequence is TGCGCCAGCAGCCCCGAGACAGGGACATTGAATACGCAGTATTTT. Its protein is CASSPETGTLNTQYF.